One sample yielded the 21 T cell receptor beta chains listed below, sequenced in a study of blood T cells in healthy people across ages. With a J-beta primer mix and a sample-barcoded 5' primer, a second PCR ran about 6 to 11 cycles. TCRdb fed the 5' RACE reads into MiXCR, producing one record per CDR3 protein. This table has approximately 1,000,000 distinct CDR3 sequences, approximately 38% appearing once. Sequencing was performed on blood. All receptors derive from a man aged 18 to 30 in good health.

V is TRBV7-9 and J is TRBJ2-7, with no clear D. V was trimmed by 5 bases and J by 4 bases, leaving 12 bases between them. The CDR3 contains 13 residues. Per the germline V gene, CDR1 is SEHNR and CDR2 is FQNEAQ (reference sequence). CDR3 nucleotide sequence: TGTGCCAGCAGCGTCCAGGAGTCTTACGAGCAGTACTTC. It encodes CASSVQESYEQYF.

The chain carries TRBV2 and TRBJ2-4, with D possibly matching TRBD2 (6 bases). CDR1 is SNHLY, CDR2 FYNNEI, per germline. V gave up 7 bases and J gave up 5 bases, with 12 bases separating them. The CDR3 contains 13 residues. CDR3 in DNA: TGTGCCAGCACCAACCCGGGGGAAAACATTCAGTACTTC. The encoded protein is CASTNPGENIQYF.

This clonotype was seen repeatedly, ten times or more. The chain uses TRBV7-2 and TRBJ1-2, with D possibly being TRBD1 (6 bases). This CDR3 is built from 13 residues. Per germline, CDR1 SGHTA and CDR2 FQGNSA. Trimming stripped 5 bases from V and 2 bases from J, with 9 bases between. Here the CDR3 reads CASSVDRNYGYTF. The CDR3, as DNA: TGTGCCAGCAGCGTAGACAGGAACTATGGCTACACCTTC.

For this clonotype: One junction end disagrees with the germline gene, perhaps due to a read error. The rearrangement uses TRBV12-3 or TRBV12-4 and TRBJ2-3; D might be TRBD1 (6 bases). This CDR3 has 13 amino acids. The CDR3 loop reads CACSRTDTDTQYF. The CDR3 DNA is TGTGCCTGCAGCCGGACAGACACAGATACGCAGTATTTT.

The rearrangement uses TRBV9 and TRBJ1-2, with D hard to call. This CDR3 contains 10 residues. Looked up from germline, CDR1 is SGDLS and CDR2 is YYNGEE. Trimming shortened V by 6 bases and J by 12 bases, and 12 bases separated the two germline ends. CDR3: CASNPGSDTF. As DNA, the CDR3 is TGTGCCAGCAACCCGGGCTCCGACACCTTC.

With regard to this clonotype: One end of the junction varies from germline; a read error may be responsible. This rearrangement joins TRBV28 to TRBJ2-4, with no clear D. The length of the CDR3 is 15 residues. Germline assignment: CDR1 MDHEN and CDR2 SYDVKM. For the CDR3, the DNA is TGTGCCAGCGGTTTACCACTGGGGGCCAAAAACATTCAGTACTTC. It is translated as CASGLPLGAKNIQYF.

J is TRBJ1-1 and V is TRBV20-1; D may be TRBD1 (6 bases). The CDR3 sequence is 13 residues long. Trimming pared 5 bases from V and 5 bases from J, leaving 15 bases between. Per germline, CDR1 DFQATT and CDR2 SNEGSKA (reference sequence). In DNA form, the CDR3 reads TGCAGTGCTCGGACAGAGGGTTGGACTGAAGCTTTCTTT. It yields the protein CSARTEGWTEAFF.

This clonotype was detected a few times. The genes are TRBV9 and TRBJ1-1, with D maybe TRBD1 (5 bases). Germline CDR1 SGDLS, CDR2 YYNGEE. The CDR3 covers 17 residues. V dropped 0 bases and J dropped 4 bases, with 19 bases sitting between them. The CDR3 DNA is TGTGCCAGCAGCGTAGCTACGAGAGGGGAGGGACCCACTGAAGCTTTCTTT. It encodes CASSVATRGEGPTEAFF.

The table lists this clonotype with a few counts. The chain combines TRBV6-2 or TRBV6-3 with TRBJ1-2, with D maybe TRBD1 (5 bases). Trimming removed 4 bases at V and 8 bases at J, with 17 bases between. CDR3 length: 14 residues. Germline CDR1 MNHEY, CDR2 SVGEGT. CDR3 DNA sequence: TGTGCCAGCAGTTTGGGGCGGGGAACCTGCGGCTACACCTTC. Encoded protein: CASSLGRGTCGYTF.

J is TRBJ1-4 and V is TRBV28; D is undetermined. Germline CDR1 is MDHEN and CDR2 is SYDVKM. V shed 7 bases and J shed 6 bases, with 15 bases lying between them. The CDR3 is made up of 14 amino acids. The CDR3 region has the DNA TGTGCCAGCACCCGGCGAAAGTGGGATGAAAAACTGTTTTTT. The encoded protein is CASTRRKWDEKLFF.

In its sample, this clonotype was seen a few times. The rearrangement uses TRBV6-5 and TRBJ2-5; 13 bases fit TRBD2. This CDR3 comprises 15 residues. V shed 6 bases and J 6 bases; nucleotides not matched to a gene: 7. Germline V gene sequence: CDR1 MNHEY, CDR2 SVGAGI. The CDR3 loop reads CASSLTLAGGKTQYF. As DNA, the CDR3 is TGTGCCAGCAGCCTAACACTAGCGGGGGGGAAGACCCAGTACTTC.

The gene calls are TRBV9 and TRBJ1-6; unclear D gene. CDR3 size: 15 residues. From germline, CDR1 is SGDLS and CDR2 YYNGEE. Trimming pared 0 bases from V and 5 bases from J, leaving 9 bases between. CDR3 bases: TGTGCCAGCAGCGTAGCGGCAGCGAATAATTCACCCCTCCACTTT. Its protein is CASSVAAANNSPLHF.

This clonotype was seen a few times. The chain has TRBV20-1 and TRBJ2-7; D call uncertain. V lost 3 bases to trimming and J lost 4 bases, with 7 bases between them. The CDR3 totals 11 residues. The germline V gene encodes CDR1 DFQATT and CDR2 SNEGSKA (reference sequence). CDR3 protein: CSASPEYEQYF. The CDR3 DNA reads TGCAGTGCTAGCCCGGAGTACGAGCAGTACTTC.

This clonotype was seen only a few times. The V gene is TRBV20-1, the J gene TRBJ1-1; D gene ambiguous. The CDR3 is made up of 14 amino acids. Between the trimmed V and J ends, which lost 5 bases and 6 bases, there was a span of 19 bases. CDR1 DFQATT and CDR2 SNEGSKA come from the germline V gene (reference sequence). This chain's CDR3 is CSAGPSVRIAEAFF. The CDR3 DNA follows: TGCAGTGCTGGCCCCTCAGTTAGGATCGCTGAAGCTTTCTTT.

This clonotype has only a few counts. The chain recombines TRBV5-1 with TRBJ1-1, with 10 bases identical to TRBD1. The CDR3 is 14 amino acids. V dropped 3 bases and J dropped 4; count of bases not matched to a gene: 3. Germline lookup yields CDR1 SGHRS and CDR2 YFSETQ. CDR3 nucleotide sequence: TGCGCCAGCAGCTGGGACAGGGGAGGCACTGAAGCTTTCTTT. This encodes CASSWDRGGTEAFF.

The chain uses TRBV7-2 and TRBJ2-7; maybe TRBD1 (6 bases). The germline CDR1 and CDR2 sequences are SGHTA and FQGNSA. This CDR3 has 17 residues. V was pared by 1 base and J by 3 bases, with 19 bases between. The CDR3 DNA reads as TGTGCCAGCAGCTTAGTAGTTGGACCGGGACAAAGCTACGAGCAGTACTTC. This sequence encodes CASSLVVGPGQSYEQYF. Full variable domain (outside the CDR3, taken from reference TRBV7-2 and TRBJ2-7): GAGVSQSPSNKVTEKGKDVELRCDPISGHTALYWYRQSLGQGLEFLIYFQGNSAPDKSGLPSDRFSAERTGGSVSTLTIQRTQQEDSAVYLCASSLVVGPGQSYEQYFGPGTRLTVT.

This clonotype was observed a few times. The V gene is TRBV10-2, the J gene TRBJ1-6; D remains ambiguous. Trimming left V 3 bases short and J 5 bases short, with 2 bases between. The CDR3 consists of 12 residues. Germline CDR1 and CDR2: WSHSY and SAAADI. The CDR3 nucleotides read TGCGCCAGCAGTGACAATAATTCACCCCTCCACTTT. It specifies CASSDNNSPLHF.

This clonotype was picked up a small number of times. The chain is built from TRBV27 and TRBJ2-3; D uncertain. V was cut by 5 bases and J by 1 base, with 19 bases left in between. Germline lookup yields CDR1 MNHEY and CDR2 SMNVEV (reference sequence). The CDR3 runs to 17 residues. The CDR3 loop is CASSVQSAYPRTDTQYF. The CDR3 DNA sequence: TGTGCCAGCAGTGTCCAGAGCGCCTACCCACGCACAGATACGCAGTATTTT.

Only a few counts were recorded for this clonotype. The chain uses TRBV20-1 and TRBJ1-4, with TRBD1 matching 7 bases. The CDR3 runs 13 residues. Trimming at V came to 8 bases and at J to 3 bases, leaving 6 bases not matched to a gene. CDR1 DFQATT and CDR2 SNEGSKA come from the germline V gene (reference sequence). In DNA, the CDR3 is TGCAGTACTCCAGACAGGGCTAATGAAAAACTGTTTTTT. Its protein product is CSTPDRANEKLFF.

Of note for this clonotype: Mismatch with germline at one junction end may stem from a read error. The V and J genes are TRBV4-2 and TRBJ2-3; the match to TRBD2 covers 11 bases. Germline CDR1 is LGHNA and CDR2 is YNFKEQ. CDR3 length: 16 amino acids. The CDR3 nucleotides are TGTGCCAGCAGCCAAGAGTGGCTAGCGGGGGGAGATGCGCAGTATTTT. Translating it yields CASSQEWLAGGDAQYF.

The chain carries TRBV4-2 and TRBJ1-6, with no clear D. V lost 2 bases and J lost 6, with 14 bases in between. The V gene's germline CDR1 is LGHNA and CDR2 YNFKEQ. CDR3 size: 16 residues. The CDR3 spells CASSQPGGRINSPLHF. CDR3 coding DNA: TGTGCCAGCAGCCAACCTGGAGGCAGAATTAATTCACCCCTCCACTTT.